This TCR beta chain was observed in a study of radiation and T cells in renal cell carcinoma. About the research overall: Nephrectomy followed 15 Gy stereotactic body radiation by 4 weeks.

This CDR3 is built from 11 residues. Germline CDR1 SGHTA, CDR2 FQGNSA. Trimming shortened V by 4 bases and J by 3 bases, and 4 bases separated the two germline ends. Stated time point: baseline pretreatment blood. The treatment: 15 Gy SBRT to primary tumor, nephrectomy 4 weeks later. After SBRT, blood was collected at 2 and 4 weeks, plus baseline. Assay used: immunoSEQ multiplex PCR; TCRdb lists only in-frame clones, some missing. The repertoire has about 140,000 clones, over 65% of them found once; the top ten carry less than 25%. About this clone itself: What it recognizes is unknown. Other nucleotide sequences from this sample produce the same CDR3.

Findings and caveats of the study: From baseline, blood top tumor clonotypes peaked at 2 weeks post-radiation.

V is TRBV7-2 and J is TRBJ2-7; D not certain. Here the sequenced sample was blood, taken from a patient whose treatment included radiotherapy and nephrectomy. The clonotype originates from a woman between 50 and 59 years old with renal cell carcinoma. DNA for the CDR3: TGTGCCAGCAGCTGGGGCTACGAGCAGTACTTC. It is translated as CASSWGYEQYF. Looking up the rest from reference TRBV7-2 and TRBJ2-7 gives the full variable domain: GAGVSQSPSNKVTEKGKDVELRCDPISGHTALYWYRQSLGQGLEFLIYFQGNSAPDKSGLPSDRFSAERTGGSVSTLTIQRTQQEDSAVYLCASSWGYEQYFGPGTRLTVT.